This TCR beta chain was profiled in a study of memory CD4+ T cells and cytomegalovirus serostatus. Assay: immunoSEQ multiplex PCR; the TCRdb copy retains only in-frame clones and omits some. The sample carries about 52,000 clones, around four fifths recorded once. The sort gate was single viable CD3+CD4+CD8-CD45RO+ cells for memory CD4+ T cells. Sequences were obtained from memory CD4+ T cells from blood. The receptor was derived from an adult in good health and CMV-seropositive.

For the CDR3, the DNA is TGTGCCACCAGCAGAGGGGGGGACGGCTCCTACGAGCAGTACTTC. Amino acid sequence: CATSRGGDGSYEQYF. The chain employs TRBV15 and TRBJ2-7; perhaps TRBD2 as D (6 bases). V was cut by 1 base and J by 0 bases, with 10 bases left in between. The CDR3 loop spans 15 amino acids. Germline V lookup: CDR1 LNHNV, CDR2 YYDKDF (reference sequence).